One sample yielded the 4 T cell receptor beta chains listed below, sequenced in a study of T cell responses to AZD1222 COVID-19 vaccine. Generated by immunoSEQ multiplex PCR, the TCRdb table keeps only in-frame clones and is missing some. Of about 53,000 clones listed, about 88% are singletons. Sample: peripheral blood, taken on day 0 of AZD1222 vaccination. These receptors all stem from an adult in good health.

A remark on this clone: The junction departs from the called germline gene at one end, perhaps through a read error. The CDR3 loop is CASSQPISGRAQKTQYF. Here the CDR3 DNA reads TGCGCCAGCAGCCAACCTATTAGCGGGAGGGCCCAAAAGACCCAGTACTTC. The chain joins TRBV4-1 to TRBJ2-5, with TRBD2 matching 11 bases. CDR3 size: 17 residues. The germline gives CDR1 MGHRA, CDR2 YSYEKL.

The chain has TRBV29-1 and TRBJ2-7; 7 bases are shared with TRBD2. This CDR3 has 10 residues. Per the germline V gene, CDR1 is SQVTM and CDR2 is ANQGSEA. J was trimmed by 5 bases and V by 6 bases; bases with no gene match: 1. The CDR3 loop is CSVREDEQYF. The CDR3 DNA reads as TGCAGCGTCCGGGAGGACGAGCAGTACTTC.

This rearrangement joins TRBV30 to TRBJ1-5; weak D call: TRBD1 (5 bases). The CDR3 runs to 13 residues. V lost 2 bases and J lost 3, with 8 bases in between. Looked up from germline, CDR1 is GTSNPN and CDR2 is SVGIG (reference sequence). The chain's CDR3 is CAWSRGSNQPQHF. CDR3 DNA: TGTGCCTGGAGTCGGGGGTCCAATCAGCCCCAGCATTTT.

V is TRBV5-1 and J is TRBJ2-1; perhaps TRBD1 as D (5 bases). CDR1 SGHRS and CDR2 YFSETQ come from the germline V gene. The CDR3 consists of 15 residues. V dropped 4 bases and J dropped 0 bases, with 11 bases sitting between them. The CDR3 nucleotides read TGCGCCAGCAGCGAAGGGGTCGGCTCCTACAATGAGCAGTTCTTC. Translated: CASSEGVGSYNEQFF.